This record covers a single T cell receptor beta chain. Its antigen remains undetermined. No base quality information exists; no much larger clone differs at one position. The germline V end is reduced by 5 bases and the J end by 0 bases; junction bases left unmatched: 4. Looking up the germline V gene (reference sequence) yields CDR1 LNHNV and CDR2 YYDKDF. Including cysteine and phenylalanine, the CDR3 has 16 amino acids. Only CDR3 DNA is held: 48 bases, read in frame from base 1. This entry is derived from a study of OX40 agonist ivuxolimab in advanced cancers. Background for the entire study: Ivuxolimab was a fully human IgG2 agonistic monoclonal antibody targeting the costimulatory receptor OX40 (CD134). Prior anti-PD-1, anti-PD-L1 or anti-CTLA-4 therapy was permitted, and checkpoint inhibitors had been received by roughly two fifths of dose-escalation patients. Partial responses occurred in three dose-escalation patients: two with cutaneous melanoma and one with hepatocellular carcinoma. Intravenous ivuxolimab was administered to patients every 2 weeks at six dose levels: 0.01, 0.1, 0.3, 1.5, 3 and 10 mg/kg. The point of sequencing TCRbeta in the periphery was to test whether ivuxolimab changed TCR sequence diversity and drove clonal T-cell expansion. Of the 50 or so patients in dose escalation, around 20 had hepatocellular carcinoma, approximately 15 had melanoma, 9 had renal cell carcinoma and 9 had head and neck cancer. The dose-escalation cohort was 82.7% male with a mean age of about 60 years, ranging from roughly 23 to 80. The paper describes the monotherapy dose-escalation part (N ≈ 52 patients) of the phase I trial of ivuxolimab. Study-level results and caveats: Partial responders in the 0.1-3.0 mg/kg groups had among the lowest normalized peripheral clonal expansion, especially among CD8+ T cells. Low levels of normalized T-cell clonal expansion were also seen in some patients who did not respond. The antigen specificity of the clonally expanded peripheral T cells was not determined. After ivuxolimab, more expanded clones were found on average in CD8+ T cells than in CD4+ T cells. At doses of 0.1 to 3.0 mg/kg, clonal expansion of both CD4+ and CD8+ blood T cells was observed from baseline to week 6.

Patients with autoimmune disease history or receiving systemic immunosuppression were excluded from the trial. Peripheral blood for TCR sequencing was collected from all dose cohorts at baseline, on cycle 4 day 1, and on cycle 7 day 1. Samples were obtained from an open-label, multicenter, first-in-human phase I dose-escalation trial of ivuxolimab. Adults with locally advanced or metastatic melanoma, renal cell carcinoma, hepatocellular carcinoma or head and neck squamous cell carcinoma were enrolled in the trial. Before TCR sequencing, CD4+ and CD8+ T cells were separately sorted from peripheral blood. Genomic DNA was isolated from the sorted cells so that the TCRbeta CDR3 region could be sequenced. The immunoSEQ Assay was used for sequencing of TCRbeta CDR3 regions. Imported from immuneACCESS, the table was reduced by TCRdb to in-frame sequences with V and J called. These copies leave out some clones; in studies compared against another copy, an unresolved V gene accounts for under half, and the cause of the remainder is not known. This sample comprises tens of thousands of clones, around 84% of them detected only once. The ten largest clones take up 2.4% of the sample.

The material was CD4+ or CD8+ T cells sorted from blood, obtained in a trial of the OX40 agonist ivuxolimab. This receptor was identified in an adult with an advanced solid tumor such as melanoma, head and neck, liver or kidney cancer. Here the chain combines TRBV15 and TRBJ2-2; the central 9 bases match TRBD2. The CDR3 corresponds to CATSFRLAANTGELFF. In nucleotides, the sequence is TGTGCCACCAGCTTCCGACTAGCGGCGAACACCGGGGAGCTGTTTTTT.